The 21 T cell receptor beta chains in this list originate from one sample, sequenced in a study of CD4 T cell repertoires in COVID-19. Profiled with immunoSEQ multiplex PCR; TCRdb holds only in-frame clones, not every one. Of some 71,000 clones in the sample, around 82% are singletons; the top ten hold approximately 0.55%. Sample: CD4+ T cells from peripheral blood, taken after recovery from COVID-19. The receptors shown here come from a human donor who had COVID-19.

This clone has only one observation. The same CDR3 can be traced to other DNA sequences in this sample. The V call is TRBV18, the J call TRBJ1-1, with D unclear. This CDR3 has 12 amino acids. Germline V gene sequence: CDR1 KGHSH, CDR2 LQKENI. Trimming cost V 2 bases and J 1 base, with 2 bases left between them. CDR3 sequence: CASSPKNTEAFF. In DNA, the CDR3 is TGTGCCAGCTCACCAAAGAACACTGAAGCTTTCTTT.

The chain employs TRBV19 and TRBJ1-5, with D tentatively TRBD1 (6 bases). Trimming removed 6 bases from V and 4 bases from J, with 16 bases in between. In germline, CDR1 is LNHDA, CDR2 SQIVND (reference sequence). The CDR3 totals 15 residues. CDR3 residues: CASRDQGPTNQPQHF. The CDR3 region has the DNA TGTGCCAGTAGGGACCAGGGGCCTACAAATCAGCCCCAGCATTTT.

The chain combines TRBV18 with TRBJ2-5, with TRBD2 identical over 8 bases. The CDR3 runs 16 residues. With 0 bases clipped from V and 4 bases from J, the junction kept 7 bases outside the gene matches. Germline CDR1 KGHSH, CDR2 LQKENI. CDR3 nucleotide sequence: TGTGCCAGCTCACCACCGGGGAGCGGGAGTGGAGAGACCCAGTACTTC. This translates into CASSPPGSGSGETQYF.

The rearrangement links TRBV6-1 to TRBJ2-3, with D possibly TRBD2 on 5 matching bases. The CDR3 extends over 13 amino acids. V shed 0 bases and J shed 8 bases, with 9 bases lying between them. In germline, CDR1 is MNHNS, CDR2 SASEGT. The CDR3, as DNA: TGTGCCAGCAGTGAAGCTAGAGGGAGTACGCAGTATTTT. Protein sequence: CASSEARGSTQYF.

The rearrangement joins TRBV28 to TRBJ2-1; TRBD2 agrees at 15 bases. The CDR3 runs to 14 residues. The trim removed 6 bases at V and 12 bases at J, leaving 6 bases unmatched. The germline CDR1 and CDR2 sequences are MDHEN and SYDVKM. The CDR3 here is CASRGLAGGRGQFF. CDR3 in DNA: TGTGCCAGCAGAGGACTAGCGGGAGGGCGGGGGCAGTTCTTC.

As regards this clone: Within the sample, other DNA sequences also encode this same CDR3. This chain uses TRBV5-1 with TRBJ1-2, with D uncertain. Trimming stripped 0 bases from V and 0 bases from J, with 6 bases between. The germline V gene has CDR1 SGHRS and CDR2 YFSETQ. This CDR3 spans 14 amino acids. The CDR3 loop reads CASSLDDTNYGYTF. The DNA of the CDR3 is TGCGCCAGCAGCTTGGACGACACTAACTATGGCTACACCTTC.

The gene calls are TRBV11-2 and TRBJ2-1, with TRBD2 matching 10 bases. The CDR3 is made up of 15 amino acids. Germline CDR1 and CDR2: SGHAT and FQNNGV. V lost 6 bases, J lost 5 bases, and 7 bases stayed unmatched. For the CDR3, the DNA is TGTGCCAGCAGTTTCACTAGCGGGGTTGACAATGAGCAGTTCTTC. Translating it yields CASSFTSGVDNEQFF.

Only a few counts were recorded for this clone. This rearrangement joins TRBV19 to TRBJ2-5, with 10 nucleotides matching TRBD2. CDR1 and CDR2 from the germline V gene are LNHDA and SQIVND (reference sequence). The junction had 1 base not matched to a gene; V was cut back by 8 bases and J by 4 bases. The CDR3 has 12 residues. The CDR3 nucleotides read TGTGCCAGTCGACTAGCGGGAGAGACCCAGTACTTC. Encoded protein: CASRLAGETQYF.

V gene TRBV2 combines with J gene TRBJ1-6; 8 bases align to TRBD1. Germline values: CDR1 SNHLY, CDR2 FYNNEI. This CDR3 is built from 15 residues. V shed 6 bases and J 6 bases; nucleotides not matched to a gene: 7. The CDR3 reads CASRGGTGSNSPLHF. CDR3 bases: TGTGCCAGCAGGGGCGGGACAGGATCTAATTCACCCCTCCACTTT. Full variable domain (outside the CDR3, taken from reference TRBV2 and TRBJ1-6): EPEVTQTPSHQVTQMGQEVILRCVPISNHLYFYWYRQILGQKVEFLVSFYNNEISEKSEIFDDQFSVERPDGSNFTLKIRSTKLEDSAMYFCASRGGTGSNSPLHFGNGTRLTVT.

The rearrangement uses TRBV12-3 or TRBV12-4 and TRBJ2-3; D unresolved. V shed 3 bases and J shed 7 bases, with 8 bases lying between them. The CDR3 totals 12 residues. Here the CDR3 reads CASSLVGNTQYF. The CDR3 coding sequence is TGTGCCAGCAGTTTGGTAGGGAATACGCAGTATTTT.

CDR3 bases: TGTGCCAGCAGCTTAGATGGGACCGGGACGTATGGCTACACCTTC. Translating gives CASSLDGTGTYGYTF. The rearrangement links TRBV7-2 to TRBJ1-2, with D maybe TRBD1 (5 bases). The CDR3 has 15 residues. Looked up from germline, CDR1 is SGHTA and CDR2 is FQGNSA. V was clipped by 1 base and J by 5 bases, with 14 bases between them.

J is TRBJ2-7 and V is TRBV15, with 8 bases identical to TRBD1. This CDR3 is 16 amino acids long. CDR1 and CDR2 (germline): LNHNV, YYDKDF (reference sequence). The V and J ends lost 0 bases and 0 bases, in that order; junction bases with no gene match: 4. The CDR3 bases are TGTGCCACCAGCAGAGATCAGGGACAGGCCTCCTACGAGCAGTACTTC. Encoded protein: CATSRDQGQASYEQYF.

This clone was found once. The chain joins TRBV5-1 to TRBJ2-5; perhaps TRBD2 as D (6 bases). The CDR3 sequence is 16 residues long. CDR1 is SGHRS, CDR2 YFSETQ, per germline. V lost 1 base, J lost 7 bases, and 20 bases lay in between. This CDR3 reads CASSLSASALDRTQYF. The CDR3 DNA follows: TGCGCCAGCAGCTTGTCGGCTAGCGCACTGGATAGGACCCAGTACTTC.

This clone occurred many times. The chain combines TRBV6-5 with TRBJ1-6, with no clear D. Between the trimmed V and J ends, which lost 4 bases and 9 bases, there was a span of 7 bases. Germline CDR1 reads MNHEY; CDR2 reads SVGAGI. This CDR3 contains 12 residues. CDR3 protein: CASSSQTSPLHF. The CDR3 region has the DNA TGTGCCAGCAGTTCCCAAACTTCACCCCTCCACTTT.

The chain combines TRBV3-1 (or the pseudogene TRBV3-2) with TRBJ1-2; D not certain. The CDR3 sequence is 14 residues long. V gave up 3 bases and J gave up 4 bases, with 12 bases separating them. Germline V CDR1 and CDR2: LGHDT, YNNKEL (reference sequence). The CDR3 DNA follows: TGTGCCAGCAGCCAGACCTTAGGGAGCTATGGCTACACCTTC. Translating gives CASSQTLGSYGYTF.

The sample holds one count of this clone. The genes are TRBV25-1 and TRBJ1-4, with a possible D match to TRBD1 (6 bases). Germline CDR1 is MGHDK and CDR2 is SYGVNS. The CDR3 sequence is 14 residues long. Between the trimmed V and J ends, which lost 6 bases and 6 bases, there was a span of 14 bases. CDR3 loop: CASRQQGFHEKLFF. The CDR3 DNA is TGTGCCAGCAGGCAACAGGGATTCCATGAAAAACTGTTTTTT.

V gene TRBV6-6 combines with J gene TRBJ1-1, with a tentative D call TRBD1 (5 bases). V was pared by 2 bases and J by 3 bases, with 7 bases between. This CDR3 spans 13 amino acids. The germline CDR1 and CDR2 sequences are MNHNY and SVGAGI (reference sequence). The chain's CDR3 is CASSYGGDTEAFF. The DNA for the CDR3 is TGTGCCAGCAGTTACGGGGGAGACACTGAAGCTTTCTTT.

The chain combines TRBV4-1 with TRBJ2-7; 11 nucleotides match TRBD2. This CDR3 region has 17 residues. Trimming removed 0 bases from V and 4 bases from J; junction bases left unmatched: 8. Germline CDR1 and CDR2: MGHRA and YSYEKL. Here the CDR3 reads CASSQERAGLAGYEQYF. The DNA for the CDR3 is TGCGCCAGCAGCCAAGAAAGGGCCGGACTAGCGGGTTACGAGCAGTACTTC.

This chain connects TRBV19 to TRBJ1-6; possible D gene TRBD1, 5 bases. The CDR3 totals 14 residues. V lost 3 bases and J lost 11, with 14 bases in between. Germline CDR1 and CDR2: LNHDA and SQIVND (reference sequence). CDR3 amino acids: CASSISGTTAPLHF. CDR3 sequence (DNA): TGTGCCAGTAGTATCTCCGGGACTACTGCACCCCTCCACTTT.

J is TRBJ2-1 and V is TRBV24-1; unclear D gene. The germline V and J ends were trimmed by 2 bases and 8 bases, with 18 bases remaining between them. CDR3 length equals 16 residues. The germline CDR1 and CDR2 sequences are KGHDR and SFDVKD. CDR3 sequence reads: CATSDSPTLVIDEQFF. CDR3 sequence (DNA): TGTGCCACCAGTGATTCCCCAACCCTAGTCATCGATGAGCAGTTCTTC.

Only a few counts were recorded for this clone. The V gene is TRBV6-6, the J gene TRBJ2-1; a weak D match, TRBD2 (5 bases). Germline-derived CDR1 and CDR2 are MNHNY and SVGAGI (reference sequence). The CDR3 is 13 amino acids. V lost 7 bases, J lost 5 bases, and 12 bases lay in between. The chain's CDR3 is CASNLDGDNEQFF. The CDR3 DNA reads TGTGCCAGCAACCTGGACGGGGACAATGAGCAGTTCTTC.